This T cell receptor beta chain was captured by sequencing in a study of human T cells and chemical hapten exposure. Study-wide background: The sensitizer, 2% DPC, was used on around 2 cm by around 2 cm of upper inner arm skin. A mostly female patient group had alopecia areata, totalis or universalis.

Findings and limits, study-wide: Significantly more large CDR3 similarity clusters were formed by expanded TCRs than by controls.

The CDR3 runs 17 residues. Germline CDR1 and CDR2: LGHNT and FRNRAP. J gave up 5 bases and V 0 bases, and 10 bases lay outside the gene matches. The library tagged individual cDNA molecules with unique molecular identifiers. TCRdb independently ran MiXCR on the RACE reads; one entry per CDR3 protein. This table holds some 400,000 distinct CDR3 sequences, 4% to 5.5% found once. As regards this clonotype: Its specificity is unknown.

Stated time point: patch test 1, 2 weeks after DPC sensitization. Treatment denoted: therapeutic diphenylcyclopropenone sensitization with weekly scalp DPC. This chain uses TRBV12-5 with TRBJ2-1, with 7 bases fitting TRBD2. The TCR sequence derives from a woman in her forties or fifties with alopecia areata. Some clones in this sample may be carry-over from other donors' samples. This material consisted of whole blood, taken in connection with sensitization to the hapten diphenylcyclopropenone (DPC). The CDR3 reads CASGLVVGAGVDNEQFF. The CDR3 nucleotides are TGTGCTAGTGGTTTGGTAGTCGGGGCGGGAGTAGACAATGAGCAGTTCTTC.